Listed below are T cell receptor beta chains from one sample, sequenced in a study of STAT5B mutations in CD4+ large granular lymphocyte leukemia. This table comes from immunoSEQ multiplex PCR, and its TCRdb copy is limited to in-frame clones, with some not included. The sample lists about 30,000 clones, roughly 84% occurring once. Sequenced material: CD4+ T cells from blood buffy coats. The receptor source for this set is a human donor in good health. Both conserved end residues are part of each CDR3. The D gene is left open where the match is weak. Some rows have no size entry. The others give once, few or many, or a class for an expanded clone.

len,v_gene,d_gene,j_gene,abundance,CDR3nt,CDR3aa
14,TRBV5-1,-,TRBJ1-1,-,TGCGCCAGCAGCTTGGGGAGGGCCCACGGTGAAGCTTTCTTT,CASSLGRAHGEAFF
14,TRBV5-4,TRBD1,TRBJ1-3,-,TGTGCCAGCAGCCCAGGGGGTACTGGAAACACCATATATTTT,CASSPGGTGNTIYF
17,TRBV28,TRBD2,TRBJ2-7,few,TGTGCCAGCCCTCCAAGGACTAGCGGGACTAGCTCCTACGAGCAGTACTTC,CASPPRTSGTSSYEQYF
13,TRBV7-9,-,TRBJ2-5,-,TGTGCCAGCAGCCAGGGGACTGGTATGACCCAGTACTTC,CASSQGTGMTQYF
13,TRBV2,-,TRBJ2-5,-,TGTGCCAGCAGCAACCAGGGGCGAGAGACCCAGTACTTC,CASSNQGRETQYF
14,TRBV19,TRBD2,TRBJ2-4,-,TGTGCCAGTAGTATCGGACTAGCGGGATTTGGTTCGTACTTC,CASSIGLAGFGSYF
12,TRBV7-9,-,TRBJ2-7,-,TGTGCCAGCAGCTTATCGCTCCACGAGCAGTACTTC,CASSLSLHEQYF
14,TRBV19,-,TRBJ2-3,-,TGTGCCAGTCGCGTGGGGGGCGGTACAGATACGCAGTATTTT,CASRVGGGTDTQYF
14,TRBV10-3,-,TRBJ1-5,-,TGTGCCATCAGTGAGTCCAGTGGCAATCAGCCCCAGCATTTT,CAISESSGNQPQHF
15,TRBV7-3,-,TRBJ2-5,-,TGTGCCAGCAGCCCCCGACACCGGGACCAAGAGACCCAGTACTTC,CASSPRHRDQETQYF
14,TRBV27,TRBD1,TRBJ1-2,few,TGTGCCAGGAACAACAGGGGATCCCCCTATGGCTACACCTTC,CARNNRGSPYGYTF
12,TRBV5-4,-,TRBJ2-3,-,TGTGCCAGCAGCTTCGGCCAGGGTTTTTCGTATTTT,CASSFGQGFSYF
18,TRBV7-2,-,TRBJ1-2,-,TGTGCCAGCAGCCGCACTATCCTTTCGACGACAGCTAACTATGGCTACACCTTC,CASSRTILSTTANYGYTF
13,TRBV30,-,TRBJ1-1,-,TGTGCCTGTACACGGGGGGGGTTCACTGAAGCTTTCTTT,CACTRGGFTEAFF
16,TRBV15,TRBD1,TRBJ2-3,-,TGTGCCACCAGCAGAGGGGACAGGGTGACGGCGGATACGCAGTATTTT,CATSRGDRVTADTQYF
16,TRBV30,TRBD1,TRBJ1-4,-,TGTGCCTGGAGTGTACAGGGGGTACTTTCTAATGAAAAACTGTTTTTT,CAWSVQGVLSNEKLFF
18,TRBV7-8,-,TRBJ2-4,-,TGTGCCAGCAGCTTAGCTCGGTCCTCAACACTAGCCAAAAACATTCAGTACTTC,CASSLARSSTLAKNIQYF
15,TRBV9,-,TRBJ2-1,-,TGTGCCAGCAGCGTAGAAACAGCTCCCTACAATGAGCAGTTCTTC,CASSVETAPYNEQFF
12,TRBV10-3,TRBD1,TRBJ2-7,-,TGTGCCACCGGGACAGGGACCTACGAGCAGTACTTC,CATGTGTYEQYF
13,TRBV5-1,TRBD1,TRBJ2-7,-,TGCGCCAGCAGGGGGGACAGGGTACACGAGCAGTACTTC,CASRGDRVHEQYF
14,TRBV6-1,TRBD2,TRBJ2-3,once,TGTGCCAGCAAGCTAGCGGGGGATACAGATACGCAGTATTTT,CASKLAGDTDTQYF
11,TRBV30,-,TRBJ2-7,once,TGTGCCTGGAGTGTAAATTACGAGCAGTACTTC,CAWSVNYEQYF
12,TRBV2,-,TRBJ1-2,-,TGTGCCAGCAGTGAAGAAGGGCATGGCTACACCTTC,CASSEEGHGYTF
14,TRBV5-1,-,TRBJ2-7,few,TGCGCCAGCAGCTTGGCGCAGGGTATAAGAGAGCAGTACTTC,CASSLAQGIREQYF
14,TRBV11-3,-,TRBJ1-4,-,TGTGCCAGCTCCCAAAGCGGAACTAATGAAAAACTGTTTTTT,CASSQSGTNEKLFF
14,TRBV5-1,-,TRBJ2-2,-,TGCGCCAGCAGAAGAGGGGAGTGGACCGGGGAGCTGTTTTTT,CASRRGEWTGELFF
15,TRBV7-7,-,TRBJ2-2,-,TGTGCTAGCAGTCCCACTGACAGTCCCACCGGGGAGCTGTTTTTT,CASSPTDSPTGELFF
15,TRBV7-2,-,TRBJ2-7,-,TGTGCCAGCAGCTTAGCCCGGGGCCCGTCGTGGGAGCAGTACTTC,CASSLARGPSWEQYF
15,TRBV12-5,TRBD2,TRBJ2-1,-,TGTGCTAGTGGACCGACTAGCGGAGGCGGCAATGAGCAGTTCTTC,CASGPTSGGGNEQFF
12,TRBV7-9,-,TRBJ1-2,-,TGTGCCAGCAGCGACTTGACCTATGGCTACACCTTC,CASSDLTYGYTF
16,TRBV6-1,-,TRBJ2-2,-,TGTGCCAGCAGTGATTCGGGGTTCGCGAACACCGGGGAGCTGTTTTTT,CASSDSGFANTGELFF
15,TRBV10-3,TRBD2,TRBJ2-3,-,TGTGCCATCACGAGGGCGGGGGGGCCGTCAGATACGCAGTATTTT,CAITRAGGPSDTQYF
15,TRBV14,-,TRBJ2-3,-,TGTGCCAGCAGCCAAGGGGTAGCTAGCACAGATACGCAGTATTTT,CASSQGVASTDTQYF
13,TRBV6-5,-,TRBJ1-6,few,TGTGCCAGCAGGAACAAAGACTACTCACCCCTCCACTTT,CASRNKDYSPLHF
13,TRBV7-8,TRBD1,TRBJ2-2,once,TGTGCCAGCAGCCAGGACAGGGCCGGGGAGCTGTTTTTT,CASSQDRAGELFF
13,TRBV2,-,TRBJ1-1,-,TGTGCCAGCAGTGAAGCGAAGCAGGGTGAAGCTTTCTTT,CASSEAKQGEAFF
13,TRBV6-5,-,TRBJ1-1,few,TGTGCCAGCAGTTACTCGAGAAGAGATGAAGCTTTCTTT,CASSYSRRDEAFF
13,TRBV5-8,-,TRBJ2-1,-,TGTGCCAGCAGCTGGGTAGGGTCCGTCGAGCAGTTCTTC,CASSWVGSVEQFF
14,TRBV5-1,-,TRBJ2-1,-,TGCGCCAGCAGCTTGGGACAGGCTTACAATGAGCAGTTCTTC,CASSLGQAYNEQFF
13,TRBV5-1,-,TRBJ1-4,-,TGCGCCAGCAGACCTTCGACTAATGAAAAACTGTTTTTT,CASRPSTNEKLFF
13,TRBV11-1,TRBD2,TRBJ2-5,-,TGTGCCAGCAGCCCCAGCGGGAGGGAGACCCAGTACTTC,CASSPSGRETQYF
11,TRBV30,-,TRBJ2-1,-,TGTGCCTTCAACAGGGACAATGAGCAGTTCTTC,CAFNRDNEQFF
14,TRBV7-9,TRBD1,TRBJ2-7,few,TGTGCCAGCAGTCCGACAGGGGGCCCCTACGAGCAGTACTTC,CASSPTGGPYEQYF
16,TRBV14,-,TRBJ1-1,-,TGTGCCAGCAGCCAAGATTTTAGGTTAATGAACACTGAAGCTTTCTTT,CASSQDFRLMNTEAFF
17,TRBV6-1,TRBD2,TRBJ2-2,once,TGTGCCAGCAGTGAAGGGACTAGCGGGCCATACACCGGGGAGCTGTTTTTT,CASSEGTSGPYTGELFF
14,TRBV6-1,TRBD1,TRBJ1-1,-,TGTGCCAGCAACGACAGGGGGCTGAACACTGAAGCTTTCTTT,CASNDRGLNTEAFF
14,TRBV5-6,TRBD2,TRBJ2-7,-,TGTGCCAGCAGCCTCAGCGGGAGCGCCTACGAGCAGTACTTC,CASSLSGSAYEQYF
16,TRBV7-9,TRBD1,TRBJ1-5,-,TGTGCCAGCTGCCCCCGGGACAGGGAATTTAATCAGCCCCAGCATTTT,CASCPRDREFNQPQHF
16,TRBV15,-,TRBJ2-7,-,TGTGCCACCAGCAGAGATTTTTGGACAGCCACCTACGAGCAGTACTTC,CATSRDFWTATYEQYF
15,TRBV5-1,-,TRBJ1-5,few,TGCGCCAGCAGCTTGGACGGACGCATCGGTCAGCCCCAGCATTTT,CASSLDGRIGQPQHF
16,TRBV6-6,-,TRBJ2-3,-,TGTGCCAGCAGCCAGACCTATGGGAGGCTCACAGATACGCAGTATTTT,CASSQTYGRLTDTQYF
15,TRBV5-6,TRBD2,TRBJ2-7,-,TGTGCCAGCAGCTCTAGCGGGAGGATGGGCTACGAGCAGTACTTC,CASSSSGRMGYEQYF
14,TRBV27,-,TRBJ1-1,-,TGTGCCAGCAGTTCAGGGGCGATGAACACTGAAGCTTTCTTT,CASSSGAMNTEAFF
13,TRBV6-1,TRBD1,TRBJ1-1,-,TGTGCCAGCAGTCTGGACAGGGACCCTGAAGCTTTCTTT,CASSLDRDPEAFF
12,TRBV19,-,TRBJ1-6,-,TGTGCCAGTAGTATCCTCAATTCACCCCTCCACTTT,CASSILNSPLHF
15,TRBV6-5,-,TRBJ2-7,-,TGTGCCAGCAGTTTAGACAAACCAAGCTCCTACGAGCAGTACTTC,CASSLDKPSSYEQYF
15,TRBV6-5,-,TRBJ1-6,-,TGTGCCAGCAGTTTGGCGTCGACAGTAAATTCACCCCTCCACTTT,CASSLASTVNSPLHF
14,TRBV6-5,TRBD1,TRBJ2-4,-,TGTGCCAGCAACAAGGACAGGAACAAAAACATTCAGTACTTC,CASNKDRNKNIQYF
13,TRBV2,-,TRBJ2-1,-,TGTGCCAGTGGGCTATTGGGGTTCAATGAGCAGTTCTTC,CASGLLGFNEQFF